Below are 31 T cell receptor beta chains sequenced from a single sample in a study of T cell changes during pregnancy in multiple sclerosis. The data were produced by immunoSEQ multiplex PCR, yet TCRdb's version contains in-frame clones alone and is incomplete. The sample consists of about 56,000 clones, approximately 89% of them appearing once. The specimen was peripheral blood, collected after pregnancy. Receptors originate from a female donor with multiple sclerosis, enrolled in a pregnancy study.

The count of this clone is one. V usage is TRBV18 and J usage is TRBJ2-3; D remains ambiguous. The CDR3 covers 12 residues. Trimming removed 6 bases from V and 0 bases from J, with 4 bases in between. Germline assignment: CDR1 KGHSH and CDR2 LQKENI. The CDR3 bases are TGTGCCAGCTCCCGGAGCACAGATACGCAGTATTTT. This encodes CASSRSTDTQYF.

A single count supports this clone. V usage is TRBV10-2 and J usage is TRBJ1-4, with TRBD1 identical over 10 bases. V gave up 4 bases and J gave up 7 bases; unmatched junction bases: 9. This CDR3 is built from 16 residues. Per the germline V gene, CDR1 is WSHSY and CDR2 is SAAADI. Written as DNA, the CDR3 is TGCGCCAGCAGTGCGATCCCGGGACAGGGGAGTGAAAAACTGTTTTTT. Translated: CASSAIPGQGSEKLFF.

The rearrangement uses TRBV7-2 and TRBJ2-7; 8 nucleotides match TRBD1. The CDR3 runs to 13 residues. With 5 bases clipped from V and 5 bases from J, the junction kept 5 bases outside the gene matches. Per germline, CDR1 SGHTA and CDR2 FQGNSA. CDR3 DNA sequence: TGTGCCAGCAGCACTGCGACAGGGGACGAGCAGTACTTC. It specifies CASSTATGDEQYF.

The chain uses TRBV4-2 and TRBJ1-4, with D possibly being TRBD1 (6 bases). This CDR3 region has 15 residues. The germline V gene has CDR1 LGHNA and CDR2 YNFKEQ. Trimming cost V 5 bases and J 0 bases, with 10 bases left between them. CDR3 in DNA: TGTGCCAGCAGCAATAGGACAGCAACTAATGAAAAACTGTTTTTT. It is translated as CASSNRTATNEKLFF.

This chain connects TRBV9 to TRBJ2-6; possible D gene TRBD1, 5 bases. The V gene lost 0 bases and the J gene lost 7 bases, with 14 bases spanning the gap. The CDR3 consists of 16 residues. Germline V lookup: CDR1 SGDLS, CDR2 YYNGEE. In DNA form, the CDR3 reads TGTGCCAGCAGCGTAGTAGGGGCCCGTGGTGCCAACGTCCTGACTTTC. Its translation: CASSVVGARGANVLTF.

The J gene is TRBJ2-2, the V gene TRBV9, with 12 bases lining up with TRBD1. Trimming cost V 4 bases and J 5 bases; bases outside gene matches: 9. Germline CDR1 SGDLS, CDR2 YYNGEE. This CDR3 comprises 17 residues. This chain's CDR3 is CASSRKPGQGATGELFF. In DNA, the CDR3 is TGTGCCAGCAGCAGAAAACCGGGACAGGGGGCTACCGGGGAGCTGTTTTTT. The variable domain in full, with the rest retrieved from reference TRBV9 and TRBJ2-2, is DSGVTQTPKHLITATGQRVTLRCSPRSGDLSVYWYQQSLDQGLQFLIQYYNGEERAKGNILERFSAQQFPDLHSELNLSSLELGDSALYFCASSRKPGQGATGELFFGEGSRLTVL.

This chain joins TRBV7-2 and TRBJ1-2; perhaps TRBD1 as D (5 bases). Germline V CDR1 and CDR2: SGHTA, FQGNSA. The V end lost 5 bases, the J end lost 4 bases, and 17 bases lay between the germline ends. The CDR3 consists of 15 residues. DNA for the CDR3: TGTGCCAGCAGCGGCCGGGGACGGGAGGGCTATGGCTACACCTTC. It is translated as CASSGRGREGYGYTF.

The chain joins TRBV2 to TRBJ2-3; 7 bases are a match to TRBD1. The germline V gene encodes CDR1 SNHLY and CDR2 FYNNEI. V was clipped by 8 bases and J by 0 bases; unmatched bases: 8. The CDR3 runs 15 residues. The CDR3 sequence: CASPDRFFSTDTQYF. DNA of the CDR3: TGTGCCAGCCCGGACAGGTTCTTTAGCACAGATACGCAGTATTTT. Full variable domain (rest looked up from reference TRBV2 and TRBJ2-3): EPEVTQTPSHQVTQMGQEVILRCVPISNHLYFYWYRQILGQKVEFLVSFYNNEISEKSEIFDDQFSVERPDGSNFTLKIRSTKLEDSAMYFCASPDRFFSTDTQYFGPGTRLTVL.

This sequence joins TRBV18 and TRBJ2-1; TRBD1 agrees at 7 bases. V gave up 4 bases and J gave up 5 bases; unmatched junction bases: 5. This CDR3 contains 14 residues. Germline V CDR1 and CDR2: KGHSH, LQKENI. The CDR3 loop is CASSQAGTDNEQFF. The CDR3 nucleotides are TGTGCCAGCTCACAAGCCGGGACAGACAATGAGCAGTTCTTC.

The V gene is TRBV29-1, the J gene TRBJ2-7; D not resolved. From germline, CDR1 is SQVTM and CDR2 ANQGSEA. Trimming stripped 4 bases from V and 5 bases from J, with 21 bases between. The length of the CDR3 is 15 residues. CDR3 DNA: TGCAGCGTTGTAAGTCAGGCCCTATCGAGTCACGAGCAGTACTTC. This codes for CSVVSQALSSHEQYF.

This clone turned up a few times. The gene calls are TRBV27 and TRBJ2-3; no reliable D call. This CDR3 region has 10 residues. Germline values: CDR1 MNHEY, CDR2 SMNVEV (reference sequence). The V end was cut by 3 bases, the J end by 7 bases, with 2 bases between. This CDR3 reads CASSFYTQYF. Written as DNA, the CDR3 is TGTGCCAGCAGTTTCTATACGCAGTATTTT.

In the case of this clone: Germline and junction disagree at one end, which may indicate a read error. This chain uses TRBV7-2 with TRBJ1-3; tentatively, D is TRBD1 (5 bases). CDR1 and CDR2 (germline): SGHTA, FQGNSA. The CDR3 spans 15 residues. CDR3 DNA sequence: TGTGCCAGCAGCCGGGGGTCCAGCTCTGGAAACACCATGTATTTT. It encodes CASSRGSSSGNTMYF.

The chain carries TRBV30 and TRBJ1-6; D may be TRBD1 (6 bases). The CDR3 has 14 amino acids. Trimming stripped 7 bases from V and 4 bases from J, with 14 bases between. Germline assignment: CDR1 GTSNPN and CDR2 SVGIG (reference sequence). CDR3 coding DNA: TGTGCCTTTAACAGGGCTGCGTATAATTCACCCCTCCACTTT. It encodes CAFNRAAYNSPLHF.

This clone came up once. This chain uses TRBV7-8 with TRBJ2-3; D possibly corresponds to TRBD2 (5 bases). Between the trimmed V and J ends, which lost 7 bases and 5 bases, there was a span of 16 bases. CDR1 is SGHVS and CDR2 is FQNEAQ in the germline V gene. The CDR3 spans 14 residues. The CDR3 region is CASILGPGIDTQYF. In nucleotides, the CDR3 is TGTGCCAGCATCCTAGGGCCGGGGATAGATACGCAGTATTTT.

This chain joins TRBV6-1 and TRBJ2-5, with D maybe TRBD1 (5 bases). This CDR3 contains 15 residues. Germline V lookup: CDR1 MNHNS, CDR2 SASEGT. V shed 4 bases and J shed 1 base, with 13 bases lying between them. CDR3 protein: CASSGLGARQETQYF. Here the CDR3 DNA reads TGTGCCAGCAGTGGCCTAGGGGCCCGCCAAGAGACCCAGTACTTC.

The V and J genes are TRBV30 and TRBJ1-6; perhaps TRBD1 as D (6 bases). Trimming pared 4 bases from V and 7 bases from J, leaving 17 bases between. This CDR3 region has 15 residues. Germline CDR1 and CDR2: GTSNPN and SVGIG (reference sequence). CDR3 DNA sequence: TGTGCCTGGAATCTAAAGCCAGGGGCGAATTCACCCCTCCACTTT. Its translation is CAWNLKPGANSPLHF.

The CDR3 nucleotides read TGCGCCAGCAGCTCGGGGAGGGACAGGGTGGCGGCAGATACGCAGTATTTT. Its protein product is CASSSGRDRVAADTQYF. The chain employs TRBV5-1 and TRBJ2-3, with 9 bases lining up with TRBD1. Germline V lookup: CDR1 SGHRS, CDR2 YFSETQ. V gave up 3 bases and J gave up 4 bases; unmatched junction bases: 12. There are 17 residues in the CDR3. Combining the CDR3 with reference TRBV5-1 and TRBJ2-3 gives the whole variable domain KAGVTQTPRYLIKTRGQQVTLSCSPISGHRSVSWYQQTPGQGLQFLFEYFSETQRNKGNFPGRFSGRQFSNSRSEMNVSTLELGDSALYLCASSSGRDRVAADTQYFGPGTRLTVL.

This chain links TRBV15 with TRBJ2-3, with TRBD1 matching 11 bases. Germline V gene data show CDR1 as LNHNV and CDR2 as YYDKDF (reference sequence). J lost 4 bases, V lost 2 bases, and 2 bases had no gene match. CDR3 length: 15 amino acids. The CDR3, as DNA: TGTGCCACCAGCAGAAGGGACAGGGGGTCAGATACGCAGTATTTT. Its protein product is CATSRRDRGSDTQYF.

A note on this clone: Other DNA sequences in this sample translate to the same CDR3. The CDR3 DNA is TGTGCCAGCAGTCCTGAGGGTATAGAGACGGGTACGCAGTATTTT. Translating gives CASSPEGIETGTQYF. V and J are TRBV11-2 and TRBJ2-3; tentative D call: TRBD2 (5 bases). Per the germline V gene, CDR1 is SGHAT and CDR2 is FQNNGV. There are 15 residues in the CDR3. Trimming pared 6 bases from V and 8 bases from J, leaving 21 bases between.

This chain links TRBV15 with TRBJ1-2; D uncertain. V was trimmed by 4 bases and J by 6 bases, leaving 18 bases between them. Per the germline V gene, CDR1 is LNHNV and CDR2 is YYDKDF (reference sequence). CDR3 size: 15 residues. DNA of the CDR3: TGTGCCACCAGCACGAGAGCCGGGAGAAAGGATGGCTACACCTTC. Translated, it gives CATSTRAGRKDGYTF.

This clone was detected once. The chain links TRBV6-6 to TRBJ2-3, with a possible D match to TRBD1 (5 bases). V lost 2 bases to trimming and J lost 4 bases, with 16 bases between them. The CDR3 runs 16 residues. Germline V CDR1 and CDR2: MNHNY, SVGAGI (reference sequence). This CDR3 is CASSYDGASLADTQYF. CDR3 DNA: TGTGCCAGCAGTTACGATGGGGCATCTCTCGCAGATACGCAGTATTTT.

The chain employs TRBV27 and TRBJ2-3; D not resolved. The length of the CDR3 is 13 residues. Trimming removed 1 base from V and 4 bases from J, with 6 bases in between. CDR1 is MNHEY, CDR2 SMNVEV, per germline (reference sequence). This CDR3 reads CASSLYTADTQYF. The DNA for the CDR3 is TGTGCCAGCAGTTTATACACCGCAGATACGCAGTATTTT.

This chain links TRBV5-4 with TRBJ1-3; 9 nucleotides match TRBD1. Trimming at V came to 6 bases and at J to 4 bases, leaving 8 bases not matched to a gene. Germline loops: CDR1 SGHNT, CDR2 YYREEE (reference sequence). The CDR3 spans 15 residues. CDR3 loop: CASTAGTGTGNTIYF. The CDR3 DNA sequence: TGTGCCAGCACCGCCGGGACAGGGACCGGAAACACCATATATTTT.

This rearrangement joins TRBV5-1 to TRBJ2-5; 7 bases are shared with TRBD2. V lost 0 bases, J lost 4 bases, and 12 bases stayed unmatched. CDR3 length equals 17 residues. Germline loops: CDR1 SGHRS, CDR2 YFSETQ. CDR3 sequence: CASSLGIRLAGVETQYF. The CDR3 DNA reads TGCGCCAGCAGCTTGGGAATTCGGCTGGCGGGGGTAGAGACCCAGTACTTC.

This chain uses TRBV4-1 with TRBJ2-1, with D tentatively TRBD1 (6 bases). Germline V gene lookup returns CDR1 MGHRA and CDR2 YSYEKL. The CDR3 extends over 16 amino acids. The ends were cut back, 6 bases at V and 2 bases at J, with 17 bases in the middle. In DNA, the CDR3 is TGCGCCAGCAGTCGGGCAGGGGTACGGACCTACAATGAGCAGTTCTTC. This translates into CASSRAGVRTYNEQFF.

V and J are TRBV7-2 and TRBJ2-5, with D perhaps matching TRBD1 (6 bases). Per germline, CDR1 SGHTA and CDR2 FQGNSA. V was pared by 1 base and J by 5 bases, with 17 bases between. There are 16 residues in the CDR3. CDR3 sequence (DNA): TGTGCCAGCAGCTTAGGTGGACAGCCTCCGGGGGAGACCCAGTACTTC. This sequence encodes CASSLGGQPPGETQYF.

This clone was observed once. This sequence joins TRBV7-2 and TRBJ2-3; possible D gene TRBD2, 6 bases. This CDR3 has 16 residues. Trimming removed 5 bases from V and 7 bases from J, with 22 bases in between. Germline CDR1 SGHTA, CDR2 FQGNSA. The CDR3 nucleotides are TGTGCCAGCAGCCCAGTGGGACTTTACGCAACCTATACGCAGTATTTT. It codes for CASSPVGLYATYTQYF. Drawing the rest from reference TRBV7-2 and TRBJ2-3, the complete variable domain is GAGVSQSPSNKVTEKGKDVELRCDPISGHTALYWYRQSLGQGLEFLIYFQGNSAPDKSGLPSDRFSAERTGGSVSTLTIQRTQQEDSAVYLCASSPVGLYATYTQYFGPGTRLTVL.

This chain joins TRBV30 and TRBJ1-6; D is perhaps TRBD1 (6 bases). Germline values: CDR1 GTSNPN, CDR2 SVGIG (reference sequence). Trimming stripped 0 bases from V and 14 bases from J, with 14 bases between. The CDR3 contains 13 residues. In nucleotides, the CDR3 is TGTGCCTGGAGTGTAGTCAGGGGCAGAACCCTCCACTTT. This sequence encodes CAWSVVRGRTLHF.

The CDR3 sequence is CASSLYYEQYF. The CDR3 bases are TGTGCCAGCAGCTTATACTACGAGCAGTACTTC. This chain links TRBV7-9 with TRBJ2-7; D is ambiguous. The germline V and J ends were trimmed by 2 bases and 3 bases, with 2 bases remaining between them. The germline V gene encodes CDR1 SEHNR and CDR2 FQNEAQ (reference sequence). The CDR3 loop spans 11 amino acids.

The rearrangement links TRBV9 to TRBJ1-1; D may be TRBD1 (5 bases). Trimming took off 2 bases at V and 6 bases at J, with 14 bases between the two ends. The CDR3 is 14 amino acids. Germline V lookup: CDR1 SGDLS, CDR2 YYNGEE. The CDR3 loop reads CASSVAAGFSEAFF. The CDR3 DNA reads as TGTGCCAGCAGCGTCGCCGCAGGGTTCTCTGAAGCTTTCTTT.

The chain has TRBV28 and TRBJ1-3; D is uncertain. The V gene's germline CDR1 is MDHEN and CDR2 SYDVKM. V lost 5 bases and J lost 0, with 14 bases in between. This CDR3 is built from 16 residues. CDR3 amino acids: CASSRPPDNSGNTIYF. The CDR3 DNA is TGTGCCAGCAGTCGCCCCCCAGACAACTCTGGAAACACCATATATTTT. The full variable domain, its missing parts supplied by reference TRBV28 and TRBJ1-3, is DVKVTQSSRYLVKRTGEKVFLECVQDMDHENMFWYRQDPGLGLRLIYFSYDVKMKEKGDIPEGYSVSREKKERFSLILESASTNQTSMYLCASSRPPDNSGNTIYFGEGSWLTVV.